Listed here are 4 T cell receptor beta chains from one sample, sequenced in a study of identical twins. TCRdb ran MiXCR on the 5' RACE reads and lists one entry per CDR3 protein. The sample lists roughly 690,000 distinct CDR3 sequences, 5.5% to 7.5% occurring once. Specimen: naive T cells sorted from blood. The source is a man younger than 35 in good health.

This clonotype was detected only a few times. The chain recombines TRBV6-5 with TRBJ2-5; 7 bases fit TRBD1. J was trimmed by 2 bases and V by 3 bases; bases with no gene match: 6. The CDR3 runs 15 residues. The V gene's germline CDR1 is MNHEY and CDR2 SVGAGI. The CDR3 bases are TGTGCCAGCAGTTATGGCAGGGGGTGGCAAGAGACCCAGTACTTC. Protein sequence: CASSYGRGWQETQYF.

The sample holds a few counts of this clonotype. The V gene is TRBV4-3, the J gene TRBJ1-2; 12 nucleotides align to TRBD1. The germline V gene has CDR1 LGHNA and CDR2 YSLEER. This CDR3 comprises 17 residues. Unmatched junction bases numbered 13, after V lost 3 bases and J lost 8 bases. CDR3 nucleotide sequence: TGCGCCAGCAGCCAGGATCGATCGGGACAGGGGGCTTTAGGCTACACCTTC. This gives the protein CASSQDRSGQGALGYTF.

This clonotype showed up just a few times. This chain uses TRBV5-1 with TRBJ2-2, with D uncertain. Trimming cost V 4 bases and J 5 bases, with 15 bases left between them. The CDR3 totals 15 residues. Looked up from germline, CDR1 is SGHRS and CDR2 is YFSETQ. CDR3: CASSPSSSPTGELFF. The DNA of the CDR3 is TGCGCCAGCAGCCCTAGTAGTTCCCCTACCGGGGAGCTGTTTTTT. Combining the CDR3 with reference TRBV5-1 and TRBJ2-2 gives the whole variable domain KAGVTQTPRYLIKTRGQQVTLSCSPISGHRSVSWYQQTPGQGLQFLFEYFSETQRNKGNFPGRFSGRQFSNSRSEMNVSTLELGDSALYLCASSPSSSPTGELFFGEGSRLTVL.

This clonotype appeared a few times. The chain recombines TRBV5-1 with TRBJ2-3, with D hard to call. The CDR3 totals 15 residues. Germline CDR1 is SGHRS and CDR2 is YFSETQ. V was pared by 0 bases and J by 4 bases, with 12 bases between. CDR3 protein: CASSLVGIRADTQYF. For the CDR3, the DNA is TGCGCCAGCAGCTTGGTGGGTATACGCGCAGATACGCAGTATTTT.